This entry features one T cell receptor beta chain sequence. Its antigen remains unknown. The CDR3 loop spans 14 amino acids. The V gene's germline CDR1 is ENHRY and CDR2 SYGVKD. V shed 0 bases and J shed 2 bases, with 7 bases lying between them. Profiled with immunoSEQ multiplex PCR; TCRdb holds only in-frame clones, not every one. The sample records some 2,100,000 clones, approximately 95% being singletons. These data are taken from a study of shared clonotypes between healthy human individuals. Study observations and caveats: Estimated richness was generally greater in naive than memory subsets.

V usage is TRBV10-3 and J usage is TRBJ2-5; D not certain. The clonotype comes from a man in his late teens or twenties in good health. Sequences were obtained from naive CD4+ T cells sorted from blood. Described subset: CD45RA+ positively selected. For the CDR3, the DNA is TGTGCCATCAGTGAGTCTAGGTCACAAGAGACCCAGTACTTC. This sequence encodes CAISESRSQETQYF.